The present T cell receptor (beta chain) was sequenced within a study of lymphopenia after photon versus proton radiotherapy. On this clone itself: Its matching antigen is unknown.

Some clones are missing from TCRdb's copy, which holds only in-frame ones; the method was immunoSEQ multiplex PCR. The repertoire consists of under 20,000 clones, with about nine tenths occurring once and the leading ten covering about 6.5%. This CDR3 contains 14 residues. Trimming pared 7 bases from V and 3 bases from J, leaving 15 bases between. Germline CDR1 and CDR2: MNHNY and SVGAGI (reference sequence). Regarding the study as a whole: Better survival with proton therapy was suggested as possible, not demonstrated. Photon-treated patients lost naive T cells and TCR diversity; proton-treated stayed stable. Post-nadir diversity loss with photons came from oligoclonal expansion, particularly CD8+ Temra cells.

The TCR sequence derives from a man in his fifties or sixties with pancreatic cancer. The specimen was peripheral blood, collected from a patient treated with photon-based radiotherapy. The chain uses TRBV6-6 and TRBJ1-1; the D gene is possibly TRBD1 (5 bases). The CDR3 DNA sequence: TGTGCCAGCACTGGATCACCAGGGTACACTGAAGCTTTCTTT. This encodes CASTGSPGYTEAFF.